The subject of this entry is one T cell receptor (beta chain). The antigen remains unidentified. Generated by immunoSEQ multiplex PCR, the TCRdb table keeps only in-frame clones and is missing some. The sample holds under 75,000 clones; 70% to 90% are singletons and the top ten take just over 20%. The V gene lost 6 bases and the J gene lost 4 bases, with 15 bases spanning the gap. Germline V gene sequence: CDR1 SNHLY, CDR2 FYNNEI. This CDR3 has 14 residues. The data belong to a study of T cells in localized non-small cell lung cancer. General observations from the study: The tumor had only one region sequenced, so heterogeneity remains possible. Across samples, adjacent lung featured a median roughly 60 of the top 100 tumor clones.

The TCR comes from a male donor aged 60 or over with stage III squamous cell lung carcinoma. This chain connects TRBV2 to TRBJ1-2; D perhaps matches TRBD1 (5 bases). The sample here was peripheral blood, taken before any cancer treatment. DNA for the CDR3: TGTGCCAGCAGCCAGGGAGGGTCGATCTATGGCTACACCTTC. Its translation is CASSQGGSIYGYTF.